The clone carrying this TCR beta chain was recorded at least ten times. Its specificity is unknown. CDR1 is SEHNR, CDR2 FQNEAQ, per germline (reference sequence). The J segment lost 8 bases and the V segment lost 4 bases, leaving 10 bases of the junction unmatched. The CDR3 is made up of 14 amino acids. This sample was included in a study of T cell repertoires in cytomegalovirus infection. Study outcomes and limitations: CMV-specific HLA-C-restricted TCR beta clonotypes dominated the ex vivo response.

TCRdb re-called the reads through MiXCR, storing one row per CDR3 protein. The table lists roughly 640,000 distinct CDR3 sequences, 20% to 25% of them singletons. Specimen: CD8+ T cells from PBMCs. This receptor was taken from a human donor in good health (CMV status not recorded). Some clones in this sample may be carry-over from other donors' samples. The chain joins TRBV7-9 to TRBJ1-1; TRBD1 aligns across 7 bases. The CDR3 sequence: CASSYWDQGGEAFF. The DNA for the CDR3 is TGTGCCAGCAGCTATTGGGACCAGGGGGGAGAAGCTTTCTTT. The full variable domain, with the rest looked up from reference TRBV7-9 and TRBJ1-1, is DTGVSQNPRHKITKRGQNVTFRCDPISEHNRLYWYRQTLGQGPEFLTYFQNEAQLEKSRLLSDRFSAERPKGSFSTLEIQRTEQGDSAMYLCASSYWDQGGEAFFGQGTRLTVV.